Following are 27 T cell receptor beta chains from one sample sequenced in a study of shared clonotypes between healthy human individuals. The repertoire was sequenced with immunoSEQ multiplex PCR; TCRdb's copy has only in-frame clones and lacks some. This sample has about 1 million clones, with approximately 72% found just once. Sequencing was carried out using memory CD4+ T cells sorted from blood. Documented subset: CD45RA-negative fraction. The receptors were gathered from a man younger than 35 in good health.

The chain links TRBV5-1 to TRBJ2-3; TRBD2 agrees at 13 bases. The CDR3 totals 14 residues. CDR1 SGHRS and CDR2 YFSETQ come from the germline V gene. Unmatched junction bases numbered 4, after V lost 8 bases and J lost 4 bases. The CDR3 reads CASRTSGSSDTQYF. The CDR3, as DNA: TGCGCCAGTAGGACTAGCGGGAGTTCAGATACGCAGTATTTT.

The chain uses TRBV2 and TRBJ2-4; D uncertain. The CDR3 spans 14 residues. Between the trimmed V and J ends, which lost 5 bases and 8 bases, there was a span of 16 bases. The germline gives CDR1 SNHLY, CDR2 FYNNEI. CDR3 bases: TGTGCCAGCAGTCCCCGCCTTCCTAAGGACATTCAGTACTTC. Protein: CASSPRLPKDIQYF.

As concerns this clone: A far larger clone differs by one base, so this is likely a read error. This specimen includes other DNA sequences encoding the same CDR3. The chain joins TRBV14 to TRBJ2-2; D is unclear. Per the germline V gene, CDR1 is SGHDN and CDR2 is FVKESK. The CDR3 totals 12 residues. V gave up 1 base and J gave up 6 bases, with 3 bases separating them. CDR3 region: CASSQVSGELFF. Here the CDR3 DNA reads TGTGCCAGCAGCCAAGTCTCCGGGGAGCTGTTTTTT.

The V and J genes are TRBV2 and TRBJ2-7; D is uncertain. V was cut by 7 bases and J by 3 bases, with 13 bases left in between. The CDR3 sequence is 13 residues long. CDR1 SNHLY and CDR2 FYNNEI come from the germline V gene. The CDR3 DNA reads TGTGCCAGCAAAGCTAACGGTAACTACGAGCAGTACTTC. It codes for CASKANGNYEQYF. Complete variable domain (other parts from reference TRBV2 and TRBJ2-7): EPEVTQTPSHQVTQMGQEVILRCVPISNHLYFYWYRQILGQKVEFLVSFYNNEISEKSEIFDDQFSVERPDGSNFTLKIRSTKLEDSAMYFCASKANGNYEQYFGPGTRLTVT.

The sample holds one count of this clone. The rearrangement joins TRBV30 to TRBJ1-1; weak D call: TRBD1 (5 bases). The germline V and J ends were trimmed by 0 bases and 6 bases, with 11 bases remaining between them. The germline V gene encodes CDR1 GTSNPN and CDR2 SVGIG (reference sequence). There are 13 residues in the CDR3. This CDR3 reads CAWSVKGWAEAFF. The CDR3, as DNA: TGTGCCTGGAGTGTCAAGGGGTGGGCTGAAGCTTTCTTT.

There are a few counts of this clone. The genes are TRBV5-1 and TRBJ1-3; the D is unclear. The CDR3 sequence is 15 residues long. Germline loops: CDR1 SGHRS, CDR2 YFSETQ. Trimming left V 9 bases short and J 0 bases short, with 16 bases between. In DNA form, the CDR3 reads TGCGCCACCCGACTCGGTGAGGACTCTGGAAACACCATATATTTT. It yields the protein CATRLGEDSGNTIYF.

This chain joins TRBV6-1 and TRBJ2-7, with D perhaps assigned TRBD1 or TRBD2 (5 bases each). The ends were cut back, 1 base at V and 4 bases at J, with 11 bases in the middle. From germline, CDR1 is MNHNS and CDR2 SASEGT. The CDR3 runs 14 residues. CDR3 loop: CASSEVEGRYEQYF. In DNA form, the CDR3 reads TGTGCCAGCAGTGAAGTCGAGGGGCGGTACGAGCAGTACTTC.

This clone was found many times. This chain's CDR3 is CSADFYGYTF. The CDR3 coding sequence is TGCAGTGCCGACTTCTATGGCTACACCTTC. V gene TRBV20-1 combines with J gene TRBJ1-2; D is undetermined. Trimming took off 6 bases at V and 4 bases at J, with 6 bases between the two ends. Germline-derived CDR1 and CDR2 are DFQATT and SNEGSKA (reference sequence). The CDR3 spans 10 residues.

The J gene is TRBJ2-7, the V gene TRBV6-5, with no clear D. The length of the CDR3 is 12 residues. The V gene's germline CDR1 is MNHEY and CDR2 SVGAGI. V was clipped by 7 bases and J by 2 bases, with 9 bases between them. The CDR3 coding sequence is TGTGCCAGCATGGGTCCAACCTACGAGCAGTACTTC. Residues: CASMGPTYEQYF.

This sequence joins TRBV19 and TRBJ1-4; possible D gene TRBD1, 5 bases. The V gene lost 4 bases and the J gene lost 12 bases, with 21 bases spanning the gap. In germline, CDR1 is LNHDA, CDR2 SQIVND (reference sequence). This CDR3 spans 15 amino acids. The CDR3 nucleotides are TGTGCCAGTAGTAGGGGGGGTCAGGGCCTGAAGGAACTGTTTTTT. Residues: CASSRGGQGLKELFF. The complete variable domain, with remaining parts taken from reference TRBV19 and TRBJ1-4, reads DGGITQSPKYLFRKEGQNVTLSCEQNLNHDAMYWYRQDPGQGLRLIYYSQIVNDFQKGDIAEGYSVSREKKESFPLTVTSAQKNPTAFYLCASSRGGQGLKELFFGSGTQLSVL.

V is TRBV30 and J is TRBJ1-1, with D possibly TRBD1 on 6 matching bases. V gave up 2 bases and J gave up 1 base, with 11 bases separating them. This CDR3 comprises 14 residues. Per the germline V gene, CDR1 is GTSNPN and CDR2 is SVGIG (reference sequence). The CDR3 DNA reads as TGTGCCTGGAGTCGGCCGGACAGGAACACTGAAGCTTTCTTT. Translated, it gives CAWSRPDRNTEAFF.

This clone was seen just once. The chain combines TRBV4-3 with TRBJ2-5; no clear D. This CDR3 region has 13 residues. The ends were cut back, 2 bases at V and 0 bases at J, with 4 bases in the middle. Per germline, CDR1 LGHNA and CDR2 YSLEER. The CDR3, as DNA: TGCGCCAGCAGCCAAAGGTACCAAGAGACCCAGTACTTC. Its translation: CASSQRYQETQYF.

CDR3 amino acids: CASRTGNNQPQHF. The CDR3 DNA is TGCGCCAGCAGAACAGGGAACAATCAGCCCCAGCATTTT. V gene TRBV10-2 combines with J gene TRBJ1-5; maybe TRBD1 (6 bases). V was shortened by 6 bases and J by 3 bases, with 9 bases between the two germline ends. CDR3 size: 13 residues. Per the germline V gene, CDR1 is WSHSY and CDR2 is SAAADI.

This clone was seen repeatedly, ten times or more. The chain uses TRBV5-1 and TRBJ2-6; tentatively, D is TRBD1 (5 bases). V was trimmed by 1 base and J by 0 bases, leaving 14 bases between them. Germline V gene data show CDR1 as SGHRS and CDR2 as YFSETQ. The CDR3 spans 18 residues. The CDR3 DNA reads TGCGCCAGCAGCTTGCGAAGGGGTAATAGCTCTGGGGCCAACGTCCTGACTTTC. The encoded protein is CASSLRRGNSSGANVLTF.

The chain is built from TRBV2 and TRBJ2-1; 7 bases are shared with TRBD2. The CDR3 length is 15 residues. V gave up 4 bases and J gave up 4 bases; unmatched junction bases: 7. The germline V gene has CDR1 SNHLY and CDR2 FYNNEI. The CDR3 region is CASSGPRELYNEQFF. The CDR3 DNA sequence: TGTGCCAGCAGTGGGCCGCGGGAGCTTTACAATGAGCAGTTCTTC. The full variable domain, in which reference TRBV2 and TRBJ2-1 provide the parts outside the CDR3, is EPEVTQTPSHQVTQMGQEVILRCVPISNHLYFYWYRQILGQKVEFLVSFYNNEISEKSEIFDDQFSVERPDGSNFTLKIRSTKLEDSAMYFCASSGPRELYNEQFFGPGTRLTVL.

The rearrangement joins TRBV7-8 to TRBJ2-3; 11 bases match TRBD2. The germline V gene encodes CDR1 SGHVS and CDR2 FQNEAQ. This CDR3 has 16 amino acids. Trimming at V came to 6 bases and at J to 4 bases, leaving 9 bases not matched to a gene. Here the CDR3 reads CASRGTSGALADTQYF. CDR3 bases: TGTGCCAGCAGGGGGACTAGCGGAGCCTTAGCAGATACGCAGTATTTT.

A word on this clone: This may come from a read error, since a much larger clone is one base off. The CDR3 coding sequence is TGTGCCAGCAGCCAGGGGGGGACTAATGAAAAACTGTTTTTT. Translating it yields CASSQGGTNEKLFF. V gene TRBV7-9 combines with J gene TRBJ1-4; 7 bases fit TRBD1. The CDR3 covers 14 residues. In germline, CDR1 is SEHNR, CDR2 FQNEAQ (reference sequence). With V trimmed by 5 bases and J by 2 bases, 2 bases remained unmatched.

The V and J genes are TRBV29-1 and TRBJ2-2; no reliable D call. The CDR3 totals 13 residues. In germline, CDR1 is SQVTM, CDR2 ANQGSEA. V lost 5 bases, J lost 6 bases, and 13 bases lay in between. The CDR3 DNA is TGCAGCGTTTCAGGTTTGGCGGCCGGGGAGCTGTTTTTT. Residues: CSVSGLAAGELFF.

The CDR3 coding sequence is TGTGCCAGCAGCTTAGGGACAGCTGAAGCTTTCTTT. Translation gives CASSLGTAEAFF. The rearrangement joins TRBV7-2 to TRBJ1-1; D perhaps matches TRBD1 (6 bases). V was shortened by 1 base and J by 6 bases, with 6 bases between the two germline ends. Germline V CDR1 and CDR2: SGHTA, FQGNSA. The CDR3 contains 12 residues.

This clone was counted only a few times. The rearrangement joins TRBV19 to TRBJ1-1; D not resolved. The germline CDR1 and CDR2 sequences are LNHDA and SQIVND (reference sequence). Trimming removed 5 bases at V and 4 bases at J, with 11 bases between. This CDR3 has 13 amino acids. The CDR3 coding sequence is TGTGCCAGTAGTCAGTCAGAAGGCACTGAAGCTTTCTTT. Protein sequence: CASSQSEGTEAFF.

The chain uses TRBV10-2 and TRBJ1-1; D not resolved. Germline lookup yields CDR1 WSHSY and CDR2 SAAADI. The CDR3 runs 13 residues. V shed 2 bases and J shed 11 bases, with 15 bases lying between them. The CDR3 reads CASSEAPGPAAFF. CDR3 coding DNA: TGCGCCAGCAGTGAGGCGCCAGGCCCAGCGGCTTTCTTT.

V is TRBV19 and J is TRBJ1-1, with D uncertain. Germline assignment: CDR1 LNHDA and CDR2 SQIVND (reference sequence). CDR3 length equals 15 residues. The V and J ends lost 5 bases and 1 base respectively, with 14 bases between them. CDR3 DNA sequence: TGTGCCAGTAGTCGTCATTTTGCAGGGAACACTGAAGCTTTCTTT. It specifies CASSRHFAGNTEAFF.

V usage is TRBV29-1 and J usage is TRBJ2-7; TRBD1 matches 7 bases. V gave up 6 bases and J gave up 2 bases; unmatched junction bases: 10. The CDR3 totals 14 residues. The germline V gene has CDR1 SQVTM and CDR2 ANQGSEA. CDR3 loop: CSVRGQVSPYEQYF. CDR3 DNA: TGCAGCGTCAGAGGACAGGTATCCCCCTACGAGCAGTACTTC.

V gene TRBV6-5 combines with J gene TRBJ2-7, with D possibly being TRBD2 (5 bases). Looked up from germline, CDR1 is MNHEY and CDR2 is SVGAGI. This CDR3 has 15 residues. Trimming removed 0 bases at V and 2 bases at J, with 11 bases between. The CDR3 DNA reads TGTGCCAGCAGTTACTCGGGCGGGCGAACCTACGAGCAGTACTTC. Residues: CASSYSGGRTYEQYF.

The J gene is TRBJ1-1, the V gene TRBV5-1; D is undetermined. The CDR3 consists of 13 residues. The germline CDR1 and CDR2 sequences are SGHRS and YFSETQ. Trimming cost V 3 bases and J 6 bases, with 12 bases left between them. CDR3: CASSWAGGSEAFF. The CDR3 DNA sequence: TGCGCCAGCAGCTGGGCGGGAGGGTCTGAAGCTTTCTTT.

The chain carries TRBV10-3 and TRBJ1-3; 7 nucleotides line up with TRBD1. Germline CDR1 ENHRY, CDR2 SYGVKD. The CDR3 sequence is 16 residues long. Germline trimming cut 6 bases from V and 0 bases from J; bases unmatched to any gene: 8. CDR3 coding DNA: TGTGCCATCAGCGGGACAGCTCTTAGCTCTGGAAACACCATATATTTT. Its protein is CAISGTALSSGNTIYF.

As regards this clone: The sample contains more than one DNA sequence encoding this CDR3. The J gene is TRBJ2-3, the V gene TRBV5-1; TRBD2 aligns across 8 bases. Germline CDR1 and CDR2: SGHRS and YFSETQ. This CDR3 region has 15 residues. Unmatched junction bases numbered 4, after V lost 1 base and J lost 3 bases. DNA for the CDR3: TGCGCCAGCAGCTTGAGTGGGACTAGTACAGATACGCAGTATTTT. Its translation is CASSLSGTSTDTQYF.